One sample yielded the 30 T cell receptor beta chains listed below, sequenced in a study of spatial heterogeneity in lung cancer. Overall study findings and caveats: Counts of expanded alpha and beta TCRs within tumors tracked the tumor nonsynonymous mutation count.

The time point is: sample taken at primary tumor resection. The antigens of these receptors remain unknown. MiXCR, applied by TCRdb to the 5' RACE reads, yields one record per CDR3 protein. This table holds fewer than 15,000 distinct CDR3 sequences, about 3% found once. The sequencing here drew on lung tumor tissue, taken at surgery. These receptors came from a male donor with early-stage non-small cell lung cancer.

This clonotype was seen repeatedly, ten times or more. This chain's CDR3 is CASSVSQGAGEKLFF. CDR3 sequence (DNA): TGTGCCAGCAGCGTAAGCCAGGGGGCGGGTGAAAAACTGTTTTTT. The gene calls are TRBV2 and TRBJ1-4; TRBD1 matches at 8 bases. Germline V gives CDR1 SNHLY, CDR2 FYNNEI. The CDR3 runs 15 residues. After removal of 6 bases from V and 7 bases from J, the junction contained 10 bases not matched to a gene.

This clonotype occurred many times. This rearrangement joins TRBV2 to TRBJ1-4; D is undetermined. Trimming cost V 2 bases and J 8 bases, with 15 bases left between them. CDR3 length: 15 amino acids. The V gene's germline CDR1 is SNHLY and CDR2 FYNNEI. CDR3 in amino acids: CASSERGEVWEKLFF. DNA for the CDR3: TGTGCCAGCAGTGAACGTGGGGAGGTTTGGGAAAAACTGTTTTTT. Combining the CDR3 with reference TRBV2 and TRBJ1-4 gives the whole variable domain EPEVTQTPSHQVTQMGQEVILRCVPISNHLYFYWYRQILGQKVEFLVSFYNNEISEKSEIFDDQFSVERPDGSNFTLKIRSTKLEDSAMYFCASSERGEVWEKLFFGSGTQLSVL.

At least ten counts were recorded for this clonotype. The chain is built from TRBV9 and TRBJ2-5, with a possible D match to TRBD2 (5 bases). The germline V gene encodes CDR1 SGDLS and CDR2 YYNGEE. This CDR3 region has 16 residues. V was clipped by 0 bases and J by 1 base, with 13 bases between them. The CDR3 here is CASSVETTGFQETQYF. The CDR3 coding sequence is TGTGCCAGCAGCGTAGAAACTACGGGGTTCCAAGAGACCCAGTACTTC.

This clonotype has just a few counts. The chain is built from TRBV3-1 and TRBJ2-2; tentative D call: TRBD1 (6 bases). The CDR3 sequence is 15 residues long. Trimming pared 5 bases from V and 0 bases from J, leaving 10 bases between. Looked up from germline, CDR1 is LGHDT and CDR2 is YNNKEL (reference sequence). The CDR3 reads CASSSGVANTGELFF. In nucleotides, the CDR3 is TGTGCCAGCAGCTCAGGGGTAGCGAACACCGGGGAGCTGTTTTTT.

This clonotype was seen many times. V gene TRBV5-1 combines with J gene TRBJ1-2; TRBD1 agrees at 12 bases. After removal of 4 bases from V and 8 bases from J, the junction contained 6 bases not matched to a gene. The CDR3 consists of 14 residues. The germline V gene encodes CDR1 SGHRS and CDR2 YFSETQ. CDR3 bases: TGCGCCAGCAGCGCGGGACAGGGGGCTTTGGGCTACACCTTC. Its protein is CASSAGQGALGYTF. Full variable domain (rest looked up from reference TRBV5-1 and TRBJ1-2): KAGVTQTPRYLIKTRGQQVTLSCSPISGHRSVSWYQQTPGQGLQFLFEYFSETQRNKGNFPGRFSGRQFSNSRSEMNVSTLELGDSALYLCASSAGQGALGYTFGSGTRLTVV.

This clonotype was picked up many times. CDR3 sequence reads: CSARAASYEQYF. The CDR3 DNA sequence: TGCAGTGCTAGAGCAGCTTCCTACGAGCAGTACTTC. The J gene is TRBJ2-7, the V gene TRBV20-1; D is unclear. Germline CDR1 is DFQATT and CDR2 is SNEGSKA (reference sequence). Between the trimmed V and J ends, which lost 1 base and 1 base, there was a span of 5 bases. This CDR3 spans 12 amino acids.

In its sample, this clonotype was seen many times. The chain links TRBV20-1 to TRBJ2-5; TRBD2 agrees at 9 bases. After removal of 6 bases from V and 5 bases from J, the junction contained 16 bases not matched to a gene. This CDR3 is built from 16 residues. Germline V gene data show CDR1 as DFQATT and CDR2 as SNEGSKA (reference sequence). The CDR3 nucleotides read TGCAGTGCCCCACAAAGGACAGGCGGGAGGGTGGAGACCCAGTACTTC. Translation gives CSAPQRTGGRVETQYF.

This clonotype showed up many times. The V call is TRBV7-6, the J call TRBJ2-1; D uncertain. CDR1 is SGHVS, CDR2 FNYEAQ, per germline. This CDR3 has 13 residues. V lost 2 bases and J 7 bases, leaving 9 bases between the germline ends. The CDR3 is CASSLRAGNEQFF. The DNA for the CDR3 is TGTGCCAGCAGCTTAAGGGCTGGGAATGAGCAGTTCTTC.

This clonotype was picked up many times. The chain carries TRBV28 and TRBJ1-3; D is unresolved. Trimming stripped 3 bases from V and 4 bases from J, with 7 bases between. The CDR3 is 13 residues long. Germline assignment: CDR1 MDHEN and CDR2 SYDVKM. The chain's CDR3 is CASSFGPGNTIYF. The CDR3 DNA sequence: TGTGCCAGCAGTTTTGGGCCCGGAAACACCATATATTTT.

This clonotype appeared many times. The chain combines TRBV19 with TRBJ1-2; tentative D call: TRBD1 (5 bases). V lost 5 bases to trimming and J lost 2 bases, with 18 bases between them. Germline V gene sequence: CDR1 LNHDA, CDR2 SQIVND (reference sequence). The CDR3 totals 16 residues. CDR3 sequence reads: CASSFLGTERNYGYTF. CDR3 nucleotide sequence: TGTGCCAGTAGTTTCCTGGGGACTGAGAGAAACTATGGCTACACCTTC. The full variable domain, with the rest looked up from reference TRBV19 and TRBJ1-2, is DGGITQSPKYLFRKEGQNVTLSCEQNLNHDAMYWYRQDPGQGLRLIYYSQIVNDFQKGDIAEGYSVSREKKESFPLTVTSAQKNPTAFYLCASSFLGTERNYGYTFGSGTRLTVV.

There are many counts of this clonotype. The chain uses TRBV30 and TRBJ2-1; D assignment may be TRBD1 or TRBD2 (7 bases each). The CDR3 totals 14 residues. Germline lookup yields CDR1 GTSNPN and CDR2 SVGIG (reference sequence). The V end was cut by 2 bases, the J end by 10 bases, with 18 bases between. Here the CDR3 reads CAWSKSHRGGEQFF. The CDR3 bases are TGTGCCTGGAGTAAATCCCACAGGGGAGGGGAGCAGTTCTTC. The variable domain in full, with the rest retrieved from reference TRBV30 and TRBJ2-1, is SQTIHQWPATLVQPVGSPLSLECTVEGTSNPNLYWYRQAAGRGLQLLFYSVGIGQISSEVPQNLSASRPQDRQFILSSKKLLLSDSGFYLCAWSKSHRGGEQFFGPGTRLTVL.

This clonotype was counted at least ten times. The chain employs TRBV3-1 and TRBJ2-3; D gene unclear. The length of the CDR3 is 12 residues. With 4 bases removed from V and 5 bases from J, the gap between germline ends came to 7 bases. Germline-derived CDR1 and CDR2 are LGHDT and YNNKEL (reference sequence). CDR3 protein: CASSPNGDTQYF. The CDR3 nucleotides are TGTGCCAGCAGCCCTAATGGAGATACGCAGTATTTT.

This clonotype has ten or more counts. The genes are TRBV11-1 and TRBJ2-7, with D perhaps matching TRBD2 (6 bases). Germline V gives CDR1 SGHAT, CDR2 FQDESV (reference sequence). The CDR3 length is 12 residues. V dropped 6 bases and J dropped 6 bases, with 12 bases sitting between them. CDR3 sequence (DNA): TGTGCCAGCAGTCACCGGGACTCCGAGCAGTACTTC. Translation: CASSHRDSEQYF.

There are a few counts of this clonotype. The chain has TRBV19 and TRBJ1-5; possibly TRBD1 for D (5 bases). Germline V gene sequence: CDR1 LNHDA, CDR2 SQIVND (reference sequence). CDR3 length: 14 residues. V lost 1 base, J lost 7 bases, and 11 bases lay in between. CDR3 coding DNA: TGTGCCAGTAGTATAGCGCAGGGTTGGCAGCCCCAGCATTTT. Translating gives CASSIAQGWQPQHF. Supplemented by reference TRBV19 and TRBJ1-5, the full variable domain reads DGGITQSPKYLFRKEGQNVTLSCEQNLNHDAMYWYRQDPGQGLRLIYYSQIVNDFQKGDIAEGYSVSREKKESFPLTVTSAQKNPTAFYLCASSIAQGWQPQHFGDGTRLSIL.

Many counts were recorded for this clonotype. This rearrangement joins TRBV20-1 to TRBJ2-1; D may be TRBD2 (6 bases). The V and J ends lost 8 bases and 2 bases respectively, with 13 bases between them. This CDR3 is built from 13 residues. Germline CDR1 DFQATT, CDR2 SNEGSKA (reference sequence). CDR3 region: CSLGGEAYNEQFF. In nucleotides, the CDR3 is TGCAGTCTCGGGGGAGAAGCCTACAATGAGCAGTTCTTC.

This clonotype was seen many times. This rearrangement joins TRBV5-5 to TRBJ2-3; 7 bases are a match to TRBD2. The CDR3 extends over 19 amino acids. J was trimmed by 8 bases and V by 0 bases; bases with no gene match: 21. Germline assignment: CDR1 SGHKS and CDR2 YYEKEE (reference sequence). CDR3 region: CASSLAVSGGVPMASTQYF. CDR3 DNA sequence: TGTGCCAGCAGCTTGGCCGTTAGTGGGGGGGTTCCTATGGCGTCTACGCAGTATTTT.

A few counts support this clonotype. The chain recombines TRBV5-5 with TRBJ1-5, with 7 bases matching TRBD1. With V trimmed by 1 base and J by 0 bases, 4 bases remained unmatched. Germline V gives CDR1 SGHKS, CDR2 YYEKEE (reference sequence). The CDR3 consists of 16 residues. The CDR3 reads CASSLIQGNSNQPQHF. In DNA form, the CDR3 reads TGTGCCAGCAGCTTGATACAGGGGAATAGCAATCAGCCCCAGCATTTT.

This clonotype appeared many times. J is TRBJ1-6 and V is TRBV5-1, with D possibly matching TRBD1 (5 bases). This CDR3 has 15 amino acids. From germline, CDR1 is SGHRS and CDR2 YFSETQ. V was pared by 4 bases and J by 2 bases, with 10 bases between. CDR3 protein: CASSARETYNSPLHF. The CDR3 DNA reads TGCGCCAGCAGCGCCAGGGAAACCTATAATTCACCCCTCCACTTT.

This clonotype has a count of ten or more. The chain uses TRBV9 and TRBJ1-5; possibly TRBD1 for D (6 bases). V was clipped by 0 bases and J by 6 bases, with 13 bases between them. The length of the CDR3 is 15 residues. Germline CDR1 reads SGDLS; CDR2 reads YYNGEE. CDR3 residues: CASSVGTGKGQPQHF. The CDR3 DNA reads TGTGCCAGCAGCGTAGGTACAGGGAAGGGTCAGCCCCAGCATTTT. The entire variable domain, with the rest obtained from reference TRBV9 and TRBJ1-5, is as follows: DSGVTQTPKHLITATGQRVTLRCSPRSGDLSVYWYQQSLDQGLQFLIQYYNGEERAKGNILERFSAQQFPDLHSELNLSSLELGDSALYFCASSVGTGKGQPQHFGDGTRLSIL.

There are many counts of this clonotype. The chain is built from TRBV12-3 or TRBV12-4 and TRBJ1-5; no clear D. This CDR3 is built from 14 residues. With 2 bases removed from V and 7 bases from J, the gap between germline ends came to 12 bases. CDR3: CASSLSGIGQPQHF. The CDR3 bases are TGTGCCAGCAGTTTATCGGGGATAGGGCAGCCCCAGCATTTT.

The table lists this clonotype with many counts. The chain links TRBV6-6 to TRBJ2-3, with 9 bases matching TRBD1. The V gene end was trimmed by 5 bases and the J gene end by 0 bases; junction bases not matched to a gene: 24. Germline V gives CDR1 MNHNY, CDR2 SVGAGI (reference sequence). The length of the CDR3 is 22 residues. As DNA, the CDR3 is TGTGCCAGCAGTCATGGGTCTTCGGGACAGGGTTTTTACGGGGGTAGCACAGATACGCAGTATTTT. This gives the protein CASSHGSSGQGFYGGSTDTQYF.

This clonotype turned up a few times. The J gene is TRBJ2-7, the V gene TRBV20-1; D may be TRBD1 (6 bases). V lost 5 bases to trimming and J lost 9 bases, with 23 bases between them. The CDR3 sequence is 14 residues long. Germline V gives CDR1 DFQATT, CDR2 SNEGSKA (reference sequence). For the CDR3, the DNA is TGCAGTGCTCCACCACAGGGACATGGTCCATGGCAGTACTTC. This encodes CSAPPQGHGPWQYF.

This clonotype was observed many times. V gene TRBV28 combines with J gene TRBJ1-1, with 8 bases that match TRBD1. This CDR3 is 15 amino acids long. Per germline, CDR1 MDHEN and CDR2 SYDVKM. V was clipped by 2 bases and J by 5 bases; unmatched bases: 7. CDR3 coding DNA: TGTGCCAGCAGTTTACCCCGGACAGGGAGGACTGAAGCTTTCTTT. Protein: CASSLPRTGRTEAFF.

This clonotype was counted ten times or more. The rearrangement uses TRBV19 and TRBJ1-2; D remains unclear. Trimming took 6 bases from V and 2 from J, leaving 10 bases between them. Per the germline V gene, CDR1 is LNHDA and CDR2 is SQIVND (reference sequence). The CDR3 runs to 13 residues. The CDR3 sequence: CASRANRNYGYTF. CDR3 coding DNA: TGTGCCAGTAGAGCGAATCGGAACTATGGCTACACCTTC. The variable domain in full, with the rest retrieved from reference TRBV19 and TRBJ1-2, is DGGITQSPKYLFRKEGQNVTLSCEQNLNHDAMYWYRQDPGQGLRLIYYSQIVNDFQKGDIAEGYSVSREKKESFPLTVTSAQKNPTAFYLCASRANRNYGYTFGSGTRLTVV.

This clonotype was seen ten or more times. The chain has TRBV7-2 and TRBJ2-4, with D tentatively TRBD2 (6 bases). V lost 1 base and J lost 15, with 19 bases in between. CDR3 length equals 14 residues. Germline values: CDR1 SGHTA, CDR2 FQGNSA. CDR3 loop: CASSLGPQEGRGYF. CDR3 nucleotide sequence: TGTGCCAGCAGCTTAGGTCCACAGGAGGGCCGCGGGTACTTC.

This clonotype was observed at least ten times. The chain links TRBV7-2 to TRBJ2-7, with D tentatively TRBD1 (6 bases). Trimming cost V 2 bases and J 5 bases, with 13 bases left between them. Germline V gives CDR1 SGHTA, CDR2 FQGNSA. The CDR3 covers 14 residues. The CDR3 is CASSLNPGVHEQYF. In DNA form, the CDR3 reads TGTGCCAGCAGCTTAAACCCAGGGGTCCACGAGCAGTACTTC.

The table lists this clonotype with many counts. The rearrangement joins TRBV5-4 to TRBJ1-2; weak D call: TRBD1 (5 bases). The V and J ends lost 2 bases and 5 bases respectively, with 16 bases between them. Germline loops: CDR1 SGHNT, CDR2 YYREEE (reference sequence). This CDR3 has 15 residues. The CDR3 reads CASSFGVTGLYGYTF. The CDR3 DNA is TGTGCCAGCAGCTTCGGCGTTACAGGTCTTTATGGCTACACCTTC.

This clonotype was recorded at least ten times. The chain employs TRBV27 and TRBJ2-7; 7 bases line up with TRBD2. The junction had 14 bases not matched to a gene; V was cut back by 7 bases and J by 2 bases. Germline assignment: CDR1 MNHEY and CDR2 SMNVEV (reference sequence). The CDR3 has 16 amino acids. DNA of the CDR3: TGTGCCAGCAACTTCATAGCGGGCGGGGGACCCTACGAGCAGTACTTC. It specifies CASNFIAGGGPYEQYF.

This clonotype was counted many times. This rearrangement joins TRBV5-1 to TRBJ2-7, with TRBD1 matching over 11 bases. The CDR3 length is 15 residues. Germline-derived CDR1 and CDR2 are SGHRS and YFSETQ. Unmatched junction bases numbered 3, after V lost 3 bases and J lost 1 base. The CDR3 DNA reads TGCGCCAGCAGCTGGGGACAGGGGGGATCCTACGAGCAGTACTTC. The encoded protein is CASSWGQGGSYEQYF.

This clonotype was seen many times. The V call is TRBV2, the J call TRBJ2-2; no clear D gene. The CDR3 spans 15 residues. Trimming shortened V by 1 base and J by 2 bases, and 8 bases separated the two germline ends. CDR1 and CDR2 (germline): SNHLY, FYNNEI. The DNA of the CDR3 is TGTGCCAGCAGTGAAGAACTGGCTAACACCGGGGAGCTGTTTTTT. This gives the protein CASSEELANTGELFF.